This entry lists 10 T cell receptor beta chains sequenced from one sample in a study of T cell responses to AZD1222 COVID-19 vaccine. Repertoires were generated with immunoSEQ multiplex PCR, while TCRdb's copy carries only in-frame clones and drops some. The table has roughly 97,000 clones, roughly 89% seen once. The source was peripheral blood, collected on day 0 of AZD1222 vaccination. The receptor source for this set is an adult in good health.

The chain carries TRBV28 and TRBJ1-6; no definite D call. The CDR3 consists of 13 residues. CDR1 is MDHEN, CDR2 SYDVKM, per germline. Deletions cut 7 bases from V and 7 bases from J, with 11 bases between. The CDR3 reads CASIGAWNSPLHF. CDR3 nucleotides: TGTGCCAGCATAGGCGCATGGAATTCACCCCTCCACTTT.

The CDR3 loop is CASSQVIRTAGGNTIYF. CDR3 DNA: TGTGCCAGCAGCCAAGTAATCAGGACTGCTGGTGGAAACACCATATATTTT. The chain uses TRBV3-1 (or the pseudogene TRBV3-2) and TRBJ1-3, with D unresolved. CDR1 LGHDT and CDR2 YNNKEL come from the germline V gene (reference sequence). Trimming shortened V by 1 base and J by 3 bases, and 16 bases separated the two germline ends. CDR3 length: 17 residues.

This rearrangement joins TRBV12-3 or TRBV12-4 to TRBJ1-3; unclear D gene. Trimming removed 10 bases from V and 1 base from J, with 11 bases in between. CDR3 size: 13 residues. The CDR3 protein is CATNRGSGNTIYF. The CDR3 nucleotides are TGTGCCACCAACCGAGGGTCTGGAAACACCATATATTTT.

The chain links TRBV28 to TRBJ1-2; 7 positions match TRBD1. Unmatched junction bases numbered 8, after V lost 3 bases and J lost 7 bases. Germline values: CDR1 MDHEN, CDR2 SYDVKM. This CDR3 spans 14 amino acids. For the CDR3, the DNA is TGTGCCAGCAGTTTCCCGGACAGGAGAATTGGCTACACCTTC. Its translation: CASSFPDRRIGYTF.

This clone appeared once. The J gene is TRBJ1-4, the V gene TRBV28; D is uncertain. Germline CDR1 reads MDHEN; CDR2 reads SYDVKM. Between the trimmed V and J ends, which lost 2 bases and 6 bases, there was a span of 10 bases. The CDR3 has 14 amino acids. The chain's CDR3 is CASSLPPLDEKLFF. In DNA, the CDR3 is TGTGCCAGCAGTTTACCCCCCTTAGATGAAAAACTGTTTTTT. The full variable domain, rest sourced from reference TRBV28 and TRBJ1-4, is DVKVTQSSRYLVKRTGEKVFLECVQDMDHENMFWYRQDPGLGLRLIYFSYDVKMKEKGDIPEGYSVSREKKERFSLILESASTNQTSMYLCASSLPPLDEKLFFGSGTQLSVL.

The J gene is TRBJ1-1, the V gene TRBV5-4; 7 nucleotides align to TRBD1. This CDR3 spans 15 amino acids. CDR1 and CDR2 from the germline V gene are SGHNT and YYREEE (reference sequence). Trimming at V came to 0 bases and at J to 4 bases, leaving 6 bases not matched to a gene. The CDR3 nucleotides read TGTGCCAGCAGCTTGGACAGGGGTTTGGGCACTGAAGCTTTCTTT. Translating gives CASSLDRGLGTEAFF.

There are a few counts of this clone. The J gene is TRBJ2-2, the V gene TRBV12-1; the DNA was not used to check the table's D call, TRBD2. TRBV12-1 is an annotated pseudogene. The CDR3 extends over 21 amino acids. This CDR3 is CASSQASGSLGKNANTGELFF. The CDR3 nucleotides read TGTGCCAGCAGCCAGGCTAGCGGGAGTCTGGGAAAAAACGCGAACACCGGGGAGCTGTTTTTT.

The chain couples TRBV20-1 to TRBJ2-7; D ambiguous. The CDR3 is 11 amino acids. V was shortened by 6 bases and J by 5 bases, with 11 bases between the two germline ends. Germline values: CDR1 DFQATT, CDR2 SNEGSKA (reference sequence). The CDR3 is CSAERTDEQYF. CDR3 nucleotide sequence: TGCAGTGCCGAGAGAACAGACGAGCAGTACTTC.

The genes are TRBV7-3 and TRBJ2-3; 7 bases line up with TRBD1. Germline-derived CDR1 and CDR2 are SGHTA and FQGTGA. The V gene end was trimmed by 4 bases and the J gene end by 6 bases; junction bases not matched to a gene: 1. This CDR3 spans 12 amino acids. The CDR3 protein is CASSSRGDTQYF. For the CDR3, the DNA is TGTGCCAGCAGCTCCAGGGGGGATACGCAGTATTTT.

The J gene is TRBJ1-1, the V gene TRBV6-2 or TRBV6-3; 8 bases are a match to TRBD1. The trim removed 0 bases at V and 7 bases at J, leaving 1 base unmatched. Germline assignment: CDR1 MNHEY and CDR2 SVGEGT. CDR3 length equals 13 residues. CDR3 coding DNA: TGTGCCAGCAGTTACTCACAGGGGGGTGAAGCTTTCTTT. This gives the protein CASSYSQGGEAFF.